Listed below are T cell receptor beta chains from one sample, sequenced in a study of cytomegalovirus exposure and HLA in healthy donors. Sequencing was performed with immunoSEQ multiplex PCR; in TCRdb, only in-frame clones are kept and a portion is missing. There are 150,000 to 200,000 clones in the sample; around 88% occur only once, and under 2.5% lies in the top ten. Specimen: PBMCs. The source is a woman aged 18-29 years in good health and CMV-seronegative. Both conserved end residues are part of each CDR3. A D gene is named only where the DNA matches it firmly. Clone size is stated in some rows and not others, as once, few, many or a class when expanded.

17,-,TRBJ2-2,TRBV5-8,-,TGTGCCAGCAGCCCTAGGGATGACAGGACGAACACCGGGGAGCTGTTTTTT,CASSPRDDRTNTGELFF
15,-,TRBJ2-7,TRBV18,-,TGTGCCAGCTCACCTAGCGCGCAGAGCTCCTACGAGCAGTACTTC,CASSPSAQSSYEQYF
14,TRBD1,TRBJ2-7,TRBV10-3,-,TGTGCCATCAGGGAACAGGGGGCGGAGTACGAGCAGTACTTC,CAIREQGAEYEQYF
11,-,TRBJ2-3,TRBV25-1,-,TGTGCCAGCAGTGAATCTAGTACGCAGTATTTT,CASSESSTQYF
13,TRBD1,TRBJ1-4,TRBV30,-,TGCACGGCGGACGGGACAGGGAGTGAAAAACTGTTTTTT,CTADGTGSEKLFF
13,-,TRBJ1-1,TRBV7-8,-,TGTGCCAGCAGCTCCCGAGGGGGTACTGAAGCTTTCTTT,CASSSRGGTEAFF
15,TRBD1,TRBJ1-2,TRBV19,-,TGTGCCAGTATCCCCGGGACAGGGAACAACTATGGCTACACCTTC,CASIPGTGNNYGYTF
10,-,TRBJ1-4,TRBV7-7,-,TGCCGTGGGGGCAGTGAAAAACTGTTTTTT,CRGGSEKLFF
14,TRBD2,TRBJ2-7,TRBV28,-,TGTGCCAGCAGTTCGGGGGGAGGGTCCTACGAGCAGTACTTC,CASSSGGGSYEQYF
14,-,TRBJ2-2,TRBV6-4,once,TGTGCCAGCAGAGAGAACAGGGATACCGGGGAGCTGTTTTTT,CASRENRDTGELFF
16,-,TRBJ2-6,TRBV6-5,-,TGTGCCAGCAGTTACTCAGGGGTTTCTGGGGCCAACGTCCTGACTTTC,CASSYSGVSGANVLTF
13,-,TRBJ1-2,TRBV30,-,TGTGCCTGGACCTTGGACTTCAACTATGGCTACACCTTC,CAWTLDFNYGYTF
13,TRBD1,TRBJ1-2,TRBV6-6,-,TGTGCCAGCGGAACAGGGGGCAGGTATGGCTACACCTTC,CASGTGGRYGYTF
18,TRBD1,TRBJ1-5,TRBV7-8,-,TGTGCCAGCAGCTTAGGATGGGCAGGGGGCGCGAGCAATCAGCCCCAGCATTTT,CASSLGWAGGASNQPQHF
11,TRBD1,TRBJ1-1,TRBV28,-,TGTGCCAGCAGCGACAGGGAAGGAGCTTTCTTT,CASSDREGAFF
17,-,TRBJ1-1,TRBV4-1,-,TGCGCCAGCAGCCTTGGGGCAGCCTTGACCTTGAACACTGAAGCTTTCTTT,CASSLGAALTLNTEAFF
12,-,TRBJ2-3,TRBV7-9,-,TGTGCCAGCAGCTTACAGGTTGATACGCAGTATTTT,CASSLQVDTQYF
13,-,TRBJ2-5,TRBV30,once,TGTGCCTGGAGTGTACTAGCCCGGGAGACCCAGTACTTC,CAWSVLARETQYF
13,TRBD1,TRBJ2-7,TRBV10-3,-,TGTGCCATCAGTGACAGGACAGGTGACGGGCAGTACTTC,CAISDRTGDGQYF
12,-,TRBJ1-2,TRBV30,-,TGTGCCTGGACCCGGGACTTTCGGGGGGTTTCCTTC,CAWTRDFRGVSF
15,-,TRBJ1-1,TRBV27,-,TGTGCCAGCAGTACCCGGACAGATATGAACACTGAAGCTTTCTTT,CASSTRTDMNTEAFF
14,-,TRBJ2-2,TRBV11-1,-,TGTGCCAGCAGCTTACCCCCAAACTCCGGGGAGCTGTTTTTT,CASSLPPNSGELFF
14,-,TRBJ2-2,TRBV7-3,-,TGTGCCAGCAGTCACTCCCGGGGCACCGGGGAGCTGTTTTTT,CASSHSRGTGELFF
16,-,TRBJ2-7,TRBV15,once,TGTGCCACCAGCAGAGCTGGGTCACAGGGTATTTACGAGCAGTACTTC,CATSRAGSQGIYEQYF
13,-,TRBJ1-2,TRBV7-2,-,TGTGCCAGCAGCTCTTTATCGGGGTATGGCTACACCTTC,CASSSLSGYGYTF
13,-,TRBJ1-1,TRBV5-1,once,TGCGCCAGCAGCGTAGGGGTTAGCACTGAAGCTTTCTTT,CASSVGVSTEAFF
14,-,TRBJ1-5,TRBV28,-,TGTGCCATCCGCAGGGTATTTCGCAATCAGCCCCAGCATTTT,CAIRRVFRNQPQHF
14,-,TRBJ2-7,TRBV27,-,TGTGCCAGCAGTTTTGAGGGCTCTTCCTACGAGCAGTACTTC,CASSFEGSSYEQYF
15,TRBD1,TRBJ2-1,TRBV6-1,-,TGTGCCAGCAGTGGGCCGGGACAGGGAATCAGTGAGCAGTTCTTC,CASSGPGQGISEQFF
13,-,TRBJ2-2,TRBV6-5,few,TGTGCCAGCAGCCACAGTGGGCCCGGGGAGCTGTTTTTT,CASSHSGPGELFF
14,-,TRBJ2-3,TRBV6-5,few,TGTGCCAGCAGTTACTCGAGGGACACAGATACGCAGTATTTT,CASSYSRDTDTQYF
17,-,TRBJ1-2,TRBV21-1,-,TGTGCCAGCAGCATGCGGACACGTGGGTCGAGAAACTATGGCTACACCTTC,CASSMRTRGSRNYGYTF
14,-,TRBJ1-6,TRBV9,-,TGTGCCAGCAGCGCATTACTATCCAATTCACCCCTCCACTTT,CASSALLSNSPLHF
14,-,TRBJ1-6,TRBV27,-,TGTGCCAGCAGTTTATGGCAGTATAATTCACCCCTCCACTTT,CASSLWQYNSPLHF
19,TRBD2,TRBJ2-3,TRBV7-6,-,TGTGCCAGCAGCTCCCCGTCCGGGACTAGCGGGGGGGCCTCAGATACGCAGTATTTT,CASSSPSGTSGGASDTQYF
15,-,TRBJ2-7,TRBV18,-,TGTGCCAGCTCATCCCCTTTGGTGGCCTCCTACGAGCAGTACTTC,CASSSPLVASYEQYF
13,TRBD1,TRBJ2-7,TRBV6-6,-,TGTGCCAGCAGGAGACAGGGGTTGGACGAGCAGTACTTC,CASRRQGLDEQYF
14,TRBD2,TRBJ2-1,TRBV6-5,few,TGTGCCAGCACCGGGACTAGCGAATACAATGAGCAGTTCTTC,CASTGTSEYNEQFF
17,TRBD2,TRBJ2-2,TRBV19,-,TGTGCCAGTAGTATAGCCAGCGGGGTTTTCTCGGGCGGGGAGCTGTTTTTT,CASSIASGVFSGGELFF
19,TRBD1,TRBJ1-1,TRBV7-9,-,TGTTCCAGCAGCTTTTCGACAGGGGGCATTAGGGAGCGGGGGACTGAAGCTTTCTTT,CSSSFSTGGIRERGTEAFF